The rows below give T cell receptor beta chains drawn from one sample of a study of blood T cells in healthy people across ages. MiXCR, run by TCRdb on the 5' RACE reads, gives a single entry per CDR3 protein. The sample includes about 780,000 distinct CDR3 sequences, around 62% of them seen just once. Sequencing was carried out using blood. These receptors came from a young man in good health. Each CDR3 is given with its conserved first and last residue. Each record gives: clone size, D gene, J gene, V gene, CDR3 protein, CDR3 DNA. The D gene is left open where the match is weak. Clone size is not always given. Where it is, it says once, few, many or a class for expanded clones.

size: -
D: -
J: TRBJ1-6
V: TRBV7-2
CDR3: CASSRPRVNSPLHF
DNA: TGTGCCAGCAGCCGTCCCCGAGTTAATTCACCCCTCCACTTT

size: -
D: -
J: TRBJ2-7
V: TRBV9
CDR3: CASSVGGSPNNEQYF
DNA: TGTGCCAGCAGCGTAGGGGGCTCCCCCAATAACGAGCAGTACTTC

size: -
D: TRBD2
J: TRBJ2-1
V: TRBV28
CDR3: CASSLGAGVNEQFF
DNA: TGTGCCAGCAGTTTGGGAGCGGGGGTCAATGAGCAGTTCTTC

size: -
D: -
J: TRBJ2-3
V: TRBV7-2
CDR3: CASSPAYSTDTQYF
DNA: TGTGCCAGCAGCCCCGCCTACAGCACAGATACGCAGTATTTT

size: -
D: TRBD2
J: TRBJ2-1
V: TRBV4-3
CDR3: CASSQLAGGGKGQFF
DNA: TGCGCCAGCAGCCAACTAGCGGGAGGGGGCAAGGGGCAGTTCTTC

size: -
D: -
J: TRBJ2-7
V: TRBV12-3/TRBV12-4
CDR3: CASSLPDRNFYEQYF
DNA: TGTGCCAGCAGCCTACCGGACAGAAACTTCTACGAGCAGTACTTC

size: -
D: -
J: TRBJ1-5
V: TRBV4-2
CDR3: CASSQVILQPQHF
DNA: TGTGCCAGCAGCCAAGTTATTTTGCAGCCCCAGCATTTT

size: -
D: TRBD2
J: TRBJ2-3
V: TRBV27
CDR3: CASSSGLAGPEMYF
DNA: TGTGCCAGCAGTTCCGGACTAGCGGGGCCCGAGATGTATTTT

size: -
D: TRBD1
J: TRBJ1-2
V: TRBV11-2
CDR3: CASSKGQGAGYGYTF
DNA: TGTGCCAGCAGCAAAGGACAGGGGGCTGGCTATGGCTACACCTTC

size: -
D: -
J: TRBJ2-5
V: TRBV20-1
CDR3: CSARIQGRRETQYF
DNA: TGCAGTGCTAGAATACAGGGGAGGCGAGAGACCCAGTACTTC

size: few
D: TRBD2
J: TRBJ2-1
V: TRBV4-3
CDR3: CASSQDRAGGPNEQFF
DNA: TGCGCCAGCAGCCAAGATCGGGCGGGGGGGCCGAACGAGCAGTTCTTC

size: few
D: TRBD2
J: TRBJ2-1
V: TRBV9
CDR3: CASSPSGAAYNEQFF
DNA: TGTGCCAGCAGCCCTAGCGGGGCCGCATACAATGAGCAGTTCTTC

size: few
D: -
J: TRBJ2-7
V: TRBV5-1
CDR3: CASSLAVGGQDYEQYF
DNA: TGCGCCAGCAGTTTGGCCGTGGGGGGGCAGGACTACGAGCAGTACTTC

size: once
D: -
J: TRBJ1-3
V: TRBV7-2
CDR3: CASSSLGGSGNTIYF
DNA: TGTGCCAGCAGCTCTCTTGGCGGCTCTGGAAACACCATATATTTT

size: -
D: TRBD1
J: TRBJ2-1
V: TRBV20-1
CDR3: CSPRDRDNEFF
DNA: TGCAGTCCGAGGGACAGGGACAATGAGTTCTTC

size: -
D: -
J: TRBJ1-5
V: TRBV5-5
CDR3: CASSLTPALYSNQPQHF
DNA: TGTGCCAGCAGCTTGACCCCAGCCCTATATAGCAATCAGCCCCAGCATTTT

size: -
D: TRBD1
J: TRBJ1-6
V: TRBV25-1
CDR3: CASQGAGSPLHF
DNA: TGTGCCAGCCAGGGGGCAGGCTCACCCCTCCACTTT

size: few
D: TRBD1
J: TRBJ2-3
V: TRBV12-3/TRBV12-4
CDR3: CATKTGITDTQYF
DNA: TGTGCCACCAAGACAGGGATCACAGATACGCAGTATTTT

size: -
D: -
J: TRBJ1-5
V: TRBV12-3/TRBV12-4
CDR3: CASLGGRGADSNQPQHF
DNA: TGTGCCAGTTTAGGGGGGCGGGGGGCGGATAGCAATCAGCCCCAGCATTTT

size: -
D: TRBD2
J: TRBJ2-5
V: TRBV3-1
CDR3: CASSQGGLAGGWTQETQYF
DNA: TGTGCCAGCAGCCAAGGTGGGCTAGCGGGGGGGTGGACCCAAGAGACCCAGTACTTC

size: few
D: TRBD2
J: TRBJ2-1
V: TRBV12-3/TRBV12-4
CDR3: CASSLSGGAYEQFF
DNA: TGTGCCAGCAGCCTTAGCGGGGGGGCCTATGAGCAGTTCTTC

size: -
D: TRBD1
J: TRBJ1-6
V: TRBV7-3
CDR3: CASSLTTGNNSPLHF
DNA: TGTGCCAGCAGCCTCACGACAGGGAACAATTCACCCCTCCACTTT